This T cell receptor (beta chain) stems from a study of shared clonotypes between healthy human individuals. Naive CD8 cells comprised CD45RO-negative, CCR7-positively selected cells, excluding terminally differentiated effector memory CD45RA+ cells. The authors split each subset's genomic DNA evenly across several immunoSEQ plates. Some clones are missing from TCRdb's copy, which holds only in-frame ones; the method was immunoSEQ multiplex PCR. The sample has some 630,000 clones, approximately 96% seen once. The CDR3 consists of 14 residues. Trimming shortened V by 3 bases and J by 2 bases, and 11 bases separated the two germline ends. CDR1 and CDR2 from the germline V gene are MDHEN and SYDVKM.

The sequenced material came from naive CD8+ T cells sorted from blood. This TCR derives from a woman between 25 and 40 years old in good health. V gene TRBV28 combines with J gene TRBJ2-7; D is possibly TRBD2 (5 bases). This chain's CDR3 is CASSFRGSTYEQYF. The CDR3 region has the DNA TGTGCCAGCAGTTTTCGGGGATCAACCTACGAGCAGTACTTC.